This TCR beta chain was identified during a study of cytotoxic CD8 clonotypes in ibrutinib-treated CLL. This clone has more than one count but fewer than ten. TCRdb's table, derived via immunoSEQ multiplex PCR, lists solely in-frame clones and lacks some. The table shows about 140,000 clones, with about 91% occurring only once. Sequencing used PBMCs, obtained after 12 months of ibrutinib treatment. The sequence was obtained from a human donor with chronic lymphocytic leukemia.

As DNA, the CDR3 is TGTGCCAGTACACCCCGGGCCCAGGGCAAATTCGCAGGCTACACCTTC. Translation gives CASTPRAQGKFAGYTF. The chain is built from TRBV19 and TRBJ1-2; a weak D match, TRBD1 (5 bases). Trimming removed 7 bases at V and 8 bases at J, with 26 bases between. Germline V gives CDR1 LNHDA, CDR2 SQIVND (reference sequence). This CDR3 has 16 amino acids.